This TCR beta chain stems from a study of T cells in Graves' hyperthyroidism and ophthalmopathy. Authors of the study amplified TCR beta CDR3 regions from RNA transcripts. An initial round of RT-PCR targeting the TCR CDR3 relied on the HTBI primer set. TCRdb processed the multiplex PCR reads anew with MiXCR; each CDR3 protein has one entry. Here the sample spans fewer than 750,000 distinct CDR3 sequences, approximately 14% being singletons. Germline CDR1 is LNHDA and CDR2 is SQIVND (reference sequence). The CDR3 covers 15 residues. V gave up 7 bases and J gave up 8 bases, with 21 bases separating them.

The sample consisted of blood. The V and J genes are TRBV19 and TRBJ1-3; D is perhaps TRBD1 (6 bases). The TCR comes from a woman in her 50s with Graves' ophthalmopathy. CDR3 DNA sequence: TGTGCCAGTACCCTGATGTACAGGGACGCGGACACCATATATTTT. Residues: CASTLMYRDADTIYF.